Listed below are T cell receptor beta chains from one sample, sequenced in a study of T cell repertoires in cytomegalovirus infection. Using its own MiXCR run on the reads, TCRdb lists one record per CDR3 protein. The table records 150,000 to 200,000 distinct CDR3 sequences, about an eighth of them present only once. The sequenced sample was PBMCs. The receptors shown here come from a human donor in good health (CMV status not recorded). Some clones in this sample may be carry-over from other donors' samples. Both conserved end residues are part of each CDR3. The D gene is left open where the match is weak. Part of the rows lack a size; the others show once, few, many or a class for expanded clones.

CDR3nt: TGCAGTGCTAGATCCAAGGGAGGGAGCTCCTACGAGCAGTACTTC
CDR3aa: CSARSKGGSSYEQYF
d_gene: TRBD2
v_gene: TRBV20-1
j_gene: TRBJ2-7
abundance: many

CDR3nt: TGTGCCAGCAGCTTAGACAGGGGGCGTGAAGATACGCAGTATTTT
CDR3aa: CASSLDRGREDTQYF
d_gene: TRBD1
v_gene: TRBV7-9
j_gene: TRBJ2-3
abundance: many

CDR3nt: TGTGCCAGCAGCTTATATGGGGACAACAATCAGCCCCAGCATTTT
CDR3aa: CASSLYGDNNQPQHF
d_gene: -
v_gene: TRBV7-2
j_gene: TRBJ1-5
abundance: many

CDR3nt: TGTGCCAGCAGCCCGGACGGCACCGGGGAGCTGTTTTTT
CDR3aa: CASSPDGTGELFF
d_gene: -
v_gene: TRBV7-2
j_gene: TRBJ2-2
abundance: many

CDR3nt: TGCAGCGTTGGAAGACAGATCCTGGAGAACACTGAAGCTTTCTTT
CDR3aa: CSVGRQILENTEAFF
d_gene: -
v_gene: TRBV29-1
j_gene: TRBJ1-1
abundance: few

CDR3nt: TGTGCCAGCAGCCCAGGGTCGGGACAGCCCCAGCATTTT
CDR3aa: CASSPGSGQPQHF
d_gene: -
v_gene: TRBV5-5
j_gene: TRBJ1-5
abundance: -

CDR3nt: TGTGCCAGCAGTGCTCTAGCCACAAGGAGTGAGCAGTTCTTC
CDR3aa: CASSALATRSEQFF
d_gene: -
v_gene: TRBV2
j_gene: TRBJ2-1
abundance: many

CDR3nt: TGTGCCAGCAGCTCGACAGGGGGCGAGCAGTTCTTC
CDR3aa: CASSSTGGEQFF
d_gene: TRBD1
v_gene: TRBV7-2
j_gene: TRBJ2-1
abundance: many

CDR3nt: TGTGCCAGCAGCTTAGACTCCGGGTTTCTCGCAGGAAACACCATATATTTT
CDR3aa: CASSLDSGFLAGNTIYF
d_gene: -
v_gene: TRBV7-2
j_gene: TRBJ1-3
abundance: many

CDR3nt: TGTGCCAGCAGTTACACGACAGGGAAAGGCTCCTATAATTCACCCCTCCACTTT
CDR3aa: CASSYTTGKGSYNSPLHF
d_gene: TRBD1
v_gene: TRBV6-5
j_gene: TRBJ1-6
abundance: -

CDR3nt: TGCAGCGTTGTTAGGCAGGGCAATCAAGAGACCCAGTACTTC
CDR3aa: CSVVRQGNQETQYF
d_gene: -
v_gene: TRBV29-1
j_gene: TRBJ2-5
abundance: -

CDR3nt: TGTGCTAGTTCCGAGCGGACCGACTATGGCTACACCTTC
CDR3aa: CASSERTDYGYTF
d_gene: -
v_gene: TRBV12-5
j_gene: TRBJ1-2
abundance: few

CDR3nt: TGTGCCAGCAGCCAAGAAGGAGTAAAGCAGTACTTC
CDR3aa: CASSQEGVKQYF
d_gene: -
v_gene: TRBV3-1
j_gene: TRBJ2-7
abundance: -

CDR3nt: TGTGCCAGCAGCTTATACCCAGAGACCAAAAACATTCAGTACTTC
CDR3aa: CASSLYPETKNIQYF
d_gene: -
v_gene: TRBV7-9
j_gene: TRBJ2-4
abundance: many

CDR3nt: TGTGCCACCACGGGGCGGGTCAATGAGCAGTTCTTC
CDR3aa: CATTGRVNEQFF
d_gene: -
v_gene: TRBV6-5
j_gene: TRBJ2-1
abundance: -

CDR3nt: TGTGCCAGCATTCCTCGGAGACCGCCCACTGAAGCTTTCTTT
CDR3aa: CASIPRRPPTEAFF
d_gene: -
v_gene: TRBV6-2/TRBV6-3
j_gene: TRBJ1-1
abundance: many

CDR3nt: TGCGCCAGCAGCCAAGATCCTGCAGGGAACACCGGGGAGCTGTTTTTT
CDR3aa: CASSQDPAGNTGELFF
d_gene: -
v_gene: TRBV4-1
j_gene: TRBJ2-2
abundance: -

CDR3nt: TGTGCCAGCAGCTCGCCTACAGGGGGCGGTGTAACTGAAGCTTTCTTT
CDR3aa: CASSSPTGGGVTEAFF
d_gene: TRBD1
v_gene: TRBV7-9
j_gene: TRBJ1-1
abundance: -

CDR3nt: TGTGCCAGCAGTGACCTCAGGGGTTTTGGCACTGAAGCTTTCTTT
CDR3aa: CASSDLRGFGTEAFF
d_gene: -
v_gene: TRBV25-1
j_gene: TRBJ1-1
abundance: many

CDR3nt: TGTGCCAGTAGTATGTTGGAACATGGCACAGATACGCAGTATTTT
CDR3aa: CASSMLEHGTDTQYF
d_gene: -
v_gene: TRBV19
j_gene: TRBJ2-3
abundance: many

CDR3nt: TGTGCCACCTCCCCATCTGGGGCCAACGTCCTGACTTTC
CDR3aa: CATSPSGANVLTF
d_gene: -
v_gene: TRBV24-1
j_gene: TRBJ2-6
abundance: many

CDR3nt: TGTGCCAGCAGCAACCGACAGGGGTCTAGCAATCAGCCCCAGCATTTT
CDR3aa: CASSNRQGSSNQPQHF
d_gene: TRBD1
v_gene: TRBV28
j_gene: TRBJ1-5
abundance: -

CDR3nt: TGTGCCAGCAGTTTTTCAGGGCCCTACGAGCAGTACTTC
CDR3aa: CASSFSGPYEQYF
d_gene: -
v_gene: TRBV28
j_gene: TRBJ2-7
abundance: -

CDR3nt: TGCAGCTACGCCCCCGACCCAGTTAAAGAGACCCAGTACTTC
CDR3aa: CSYAPDPVKETQYF
d_gene: -
v_gene: TRBV29-1
j_gene: TRBJ2-5
abundance: -

CDR3nt: TGTGCCAGCAGACTGGGACAGGCTAAGAAAGCTTTCTTT
CDR3aa: CASRLGQAKKAFF
d_gene: TRBD1
v_gene: TRBV14
j_gene: TRBJ1-1
abundance: many

CDR3nt: TGCGCCAGCAGCTTGACTCGCTCCACTAGCGGCACAGATACGCAGTATTTT
CDR3aa: CASSLTRSTSGTDTQYF
d_gene: TRBD2
v_gene: TRBV5-1
j_gene: TRBJ2-3
abundance: many

CDR3nt: TGTGCCAGCAGTTTCGAGAGCCTGAACACCGGGGAGCTGTTTTTT
CDR3aa: CASSFESLNTGELFF
d_gene: -
v_gene: TRBV28
j_gene: TRBJ2-2
abundance: many

CDR3nt: TGTGCCAGCAGCTTAGCCCGGACAGGGACGGCACCCCTCCACTTT
CDR3aa: CASSLARTGTAPLHF
d_gene: TRBD1
v_gene: TRBV7-8
j_gene: TRBJ1-6
abundance: many

CDR3nt: TGTGCCAGCAGCTACGGACAGGGACCTAATCAGCCCCAGCATTTT
CDR3aa: CASSYGQGPNQPQHF
d_gene: TRBD1
v_gene: TRBV7-6
j_gene: TRBJ1-5
abundance: -

CDR3nt: TGTGCCAGCAGTTTATGGGAAGGACTAGCGGGAGCCAAAAACATTCAGTACTTC
CDR3aa: CASSLWEGLAGAKNIQYF
d_gene: TRBD2
v_gene: TRBV28
j_gene: TRBJ2-4
abundance: few

CDR3nt: TGTGCCAGCAGCTTCTCTGGGGGGCGCAGTGGCTACACCTTC
CDR3aa: CASSFSGGRSGYTF
d_gene: -
v_gene: TRBV5-8
j_gene: TRBJ1-2
abundance: -

CDR3nt: TGTGCCAGCAGCTCGATACAGGGCGCTGGAACAGATACGCAGTATTTT
CDR3aa: CASSSIQGAGTDTQYF
d_gene: -
v_gene: TRBV5-5
j_gene: TRBJ2-3
abundance: -

CDR3nt: TGTGCCAGCACCTTAGACTCGGGGGGAGGTAGCTATGGCTACACCTTC
CDR3aa: CASTLDSGGGSYGYTF
d_gene: -
v_gene: TRBV11-2
j_gene: TRBJ1-2
abundance: many

CDR3nt: TGCGCCAGCAGCCCCGGACTAGCGGGTGAAGGAGCAGATACGCAGTATTTT
CDR3aa: CASSPGLAGEGADTQYF
d_gene: TRBD2
v_gene: TRBV5-1
j_gene: TRBJ2-3
abundance: many

CDR3nt: TGTGCCGCCCAGGGGGGTCAGCCCCAGCATTTT
CDR3aa: CAAQGGQPQHF
d_gene: TRBD1
v_gene: TRBV28
j_gene: TRBJ1-5
abundance: few

CDR3nt: TGTGCCAGCAGCTTAGGGACGAACACTGAAGCTTTCTTT
CDR3aa: CASSLGTNTEAFF
d_gene: -
v_gene: TRBV7-3
j_gene: TRBJ1-1
abundance: many

CDR3nt: TGTGCCAGCAGCTTATCGAACACCGGGGAGCTGTTTTTT
CDR3aa: CASSLSNTGELFF
d_gene: -
v_gene: TRBV7-3
j_gene: TRBJ2-2
abundance: many

CDR3nt: TGTGCCATCAGTCGGAGTGTTCCCCAGAACACTGAAGCTTTCTTT
CDR3aa: CAISRSVPQNTEAFF
d_gene: -
v_gene: TRBV10-3
j_gene: TRBJ1-1
abundance: many

CDR3nt: TGCGCCAGCAGCCCAGGGATTCCGAGGGACATTCAGTACTTC
CDR3aa: CASSPGIPRDIQYF
d_gene: -
v_gene: TRBV5-1
j_gene: TRBJ2-4
abundance: many

CDR3nt: TGTGCTAGCAGCCCCCTTAAGATCGGGGAGCTGTTTTTT
CDR3aa: CASSPLKIGELFF
d_gene: -
v_gene: TRBV7-7
j_gene: TRBJ2-2
abundance: many

CDR3nt: TGTGCTCAAAGCAGTAGCGGTGGCCCAGATACGCAGTATTTT
CDR3aa: CAQSSSGGPDTQYF
d_gene: -
v_gene: TRBV2
j_gene: TRBJ2-3
abundance: few

CDR3nt: TGTGCCAGCCGGTCGGTTTATAGCAATCAGCCCCAGCATTTT
CDR3aa: CASRSVYSNQPQHF
d_gene: -
v_gene: TRBV28
j_gene: TRBJ1-5
abundance: few

CDR3nt: TGTGCCAGCAGCCCCAGGGATCGGCAGTACTTC
CDR3aa: CASSPRDRQYF
d_gene: -
v_gene: TRBV28
j_gene: TRBJ2-7
abundance: few